What follows is one TCR beta chain and its context. Its antigen is unknown. Base-call qualities are not available, and no considerably larger clone is one nucleotide away. This specimen's time point label, per the study, means: cycle 4 day 1 (C4D1), after 6 weeks of nivolumab. Every trial patient had relapsed following autologous stem cell transplantation, and prior brentuximab vedotin exposure was what differed among cohorts A, B and C. A total of over 50 patients with relapsed/refractory classical Hodgkin lymphoma made up the trial cohort, and each patient's best overall response was complete response, partial response or progressive disease. Trial patients were treated with single-agent nivolumab in the multi-cohort phase II CheckMate 205 trial. Best overall response was determined by an independent review committee according to the 2007 International Working Group response criteria. Trial PBMCs were obtained immediately prior to nivolumab initiation (C1D1) and on therapy at cycle 2 day 1 and cycle 4 day 1. Peripheral blood was collected in 8 mL Vacutainer Cell Preparation Tubes, from which PBMCs were isolated by centrifugation and then cryopreserved.

The sample comes from a study of PD-1 blockade in classical Hodgkin lymphoma (dated by TCRdb to the early 2020s). Broadly, across the study: Nivolumab dosing was 3 mg/kg intravenously every 2 weeks, continuing until either disease progression or unacceptable toxicity. To define a peripheral blood immune signature of response to PD-1 blockade in classical Hodgkin lymphoma, the study combined TCR beta sequencing with CyTOF. Results the study describes overall, beyond this receptor: Baseline diversity similar to that of newly diagnosed patients was observed in trial patients achieving complete response, whereas significantly lower diversity was observed in partial responders and progressors. The study covered only a single clinical trial cohort, and the causes of the repertoire differences, possibly disease activity or prior therapy, were still not defined. A significant rise by C4D1 was seen in CD4+ but not CD8+ TCR diversity (p=0.0027 vs p=0.16), with the rise being most apparent in complete responders (p=0.02). Patients starting nivolumab less than 1 year after ASCT had lower diversity and were excluded from later analyses to avoid confounding by immune reconstitution. Baseline TCR diversity was reported to be lower in newly diagnosed patients than in healthy donors and to be lower still in relapsed/refractory patients.

Genomic DNA was isolated using the Qiagen DNeasy kit from unsorted PBMCs as well as from negatively selected CD4+ and CD8+ fractions. TCR beta CDR3 regions were subjected to amplification by immunoSEQ multiplex PCR with primers that anneal to V and J segments. A synthetic immune receptor repertoire was used to minimize amplification bias, and any remaining bias was removed computationally after sequencing. As for how the authors treated the data: Custom Python scripts were used to quantify repertoire diversity as the Shannon entropy index. Unsorted, CD4+ and CD8+ repertoires were analyzed separately, except for combined analyses in which CD4+ and CD8+ sequences were merged in silico. Clonal expansion was defined as a frequency increase of at least 2-fold after treatment compared with C1D1, and clones undetected at baseline were assigned a pseudocount of 0.5. Singleton clones were defined as clones with 0 or 1 copy at C1D1, and non-singleton clones were defined as clones with 2 or more copies. Clones expanded in unsorted samples were labelled as CD4+, CD8+ or unknown by matching protein sequences in sorted samples from the same patient. Diversity changes from C1D1 to C4D1 were tested in paired samples using Wilcoxon tests. TCRdb stores this immuneACCESS table with in-frame sequences only. Part of the clones is absent; in the studies checked, under half of the shortfall reflects unresolved V genes, and no reason is known for the rest. V and J calls and clone size come straight from that table; D and trimming were deduced from the DNA. The sample table holds roughly 60,000 clones, of which about 90% were seen once. Approximately 10% of the sample rests with the top ten.

The material was peripheral blood mononuclear cells (PBMCs), obtained before the fourth cycle of nivolumab. The TCR sequence derives from a human donor with classical Hodgkin lymphoma.

The CDR3 sequence is CASSIEVSGYGYTF. The nucleotide sequence reads TGTGCCAGTAGTATTGAGGTTTCAGGGTACGGCTACACCTTC. Here the chain combines TRBV19 and TRBJ1-2; a tentative D call is TRBD1 (5 bases match). V lost 3 bases and J lost 8 bases; the stretch between them is 16 bases long. CDR1 and CDR2, looked up from the germline V gene (reference sequence), are LNHDA and SQIVND. The CDR3 spans 14 residues, from the cysteine through the phenylalanine. Just the 42-base CDR3 DNA is kept, in frame starting at base 1.